One T cell receptor beta chain is described in this entry. The CDR3 is made up of 14 amino acids. Germline V gene lookup returns CDR1 SNHLY and CDR2 FYNNEI. Trimming took off 3 bases at V and 0 bases at J, with 5 bases between the two ends. Authors' methods: From reference gene primer amplification, estimates of nucleated cell counts were derived. Method: immunoSEQ multiplex PCR; TCRdb's copy keeps in-frame clones and lacks some. V, J and clone size derive from that table, while D and trimming were established from the DNA sequence. The profile shows 200,000 to 250,000 clones, approximately 85% of them singletons. These data come from a study of blood T cell repertoires in COVID-19.

The sequence came from a woman in her sixties or seventies with COVID-19, enrolled during active disease. Specimen: peripheral blood. The V gene is TRBV2, the J gene TRBJ1-4; D remains ambiguous. CDR3 region: CASSDSSTNEKLFF. DNA for the CDR3: TGTGCCAGCAGTGACTCCTCAACTAATGAAAAACTGTTTTTT.